One T cell receptor beta chain is described in this entry. It was with 60 Vbeta and 13 Jbeta primers that the PCR ran. Assay used: immunoSEQ multiplex PCR; TCRdb lists only in-frame clones, some missing. The data show about 180,000 clones, about 80% seen once. The data originate from a study of cytomegalovirus exposure and HLA in healthy donors. For the study at large: Previous work identified 100 million or so unique TCR beta sequences from about 179 million T cells.

Trimming at V came to 1 base and at J to 9 bases, leaving 15 bases not matched to a gene. The V gene's germline CDR1 is MGHRA and CDR2 YSYEKL. This CDR3 region has 16 residues. Sequenced: PBMCs. The source is a man aged 35-49 years in good health and CMV-seronegative. This chain uses TRBV4-1 with TRBJ2-7; 7 bases match TRBD2. The CDR3 sequence is CASSQVLSGVPRGQYF. The CDR3 nucleotides are TGCGCCAGCAGCCAAGTTTTGAGCGGGGTGCCTCGAGGGCAGTACTTC.